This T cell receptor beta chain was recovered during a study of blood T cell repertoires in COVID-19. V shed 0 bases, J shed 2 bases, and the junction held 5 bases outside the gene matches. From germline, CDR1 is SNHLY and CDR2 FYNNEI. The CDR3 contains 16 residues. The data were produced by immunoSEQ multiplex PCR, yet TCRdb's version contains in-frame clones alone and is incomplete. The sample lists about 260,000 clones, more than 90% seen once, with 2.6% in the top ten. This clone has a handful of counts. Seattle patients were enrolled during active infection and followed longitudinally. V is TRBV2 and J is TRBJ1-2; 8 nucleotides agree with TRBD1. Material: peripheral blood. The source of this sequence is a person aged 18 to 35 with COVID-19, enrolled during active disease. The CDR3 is CASSEAPGGDNYGYTF. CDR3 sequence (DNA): TGTGCCAGCAGTGAAGCCCCAGGGGGCGACAACTATGGCTACACCTTC.